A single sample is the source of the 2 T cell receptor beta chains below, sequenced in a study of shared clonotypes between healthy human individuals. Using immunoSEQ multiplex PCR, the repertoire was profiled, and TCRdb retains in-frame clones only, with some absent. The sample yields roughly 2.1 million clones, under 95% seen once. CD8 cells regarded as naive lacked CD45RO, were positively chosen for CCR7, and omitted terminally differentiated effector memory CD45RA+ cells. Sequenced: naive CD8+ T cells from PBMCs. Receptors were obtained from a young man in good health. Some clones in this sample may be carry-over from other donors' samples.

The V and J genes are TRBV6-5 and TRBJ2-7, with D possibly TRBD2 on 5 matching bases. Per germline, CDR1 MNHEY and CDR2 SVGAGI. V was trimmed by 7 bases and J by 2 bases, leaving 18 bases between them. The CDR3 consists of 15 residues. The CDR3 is CASNPGIGPAYEQYF. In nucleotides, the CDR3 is TGTGCCAGCAACCCCGGGATCGGACCCGCCTACGAGCAGTACTTC.

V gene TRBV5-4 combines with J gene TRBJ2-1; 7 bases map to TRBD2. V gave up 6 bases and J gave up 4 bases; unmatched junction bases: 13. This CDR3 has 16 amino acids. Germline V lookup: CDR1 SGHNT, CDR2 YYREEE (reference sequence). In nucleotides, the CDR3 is TGTGCCAGCACCCTTCGTGGGCTAGCGGTTTACAATGAGCAGTTCTTC. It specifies CASTLRGLAVYNEQFF.